One sample yielded the 30 T cell receptor beta chains listed below, sequenced in a study of T cells expressing NK-cell markers. Reanalyzing the 5' RACE reads, TCRdb keeps one entry per CDR3 protein, without DNA. This listing includes approximately 150,000 distinct CDR3 sequences. The specimen sequenced was blood T cells: a sorted CD56 or NKG2C T cell subset, CD4+ or CD8+ T cells, or bulk PBMC T cells (not recorded which). The source is a woman aged 18 to 69 in good health.

V and J are TRBV2 and TRBJ2-5; the TCRdb D gene call, TRBD1, has no DNA to confirm it. Germline values: CDR1 SNHLY, CDR2 FYNNEI. This CDR3 spans 11 amino acids. CDR3 residues: CARNGGETQYF.

J is TRBJ1-5 and V is TRBV5-1. Germline-derived CDR1 and CDR2 are SGHRS and YFSETQ. This CDR3 is 15 amino acids long. The CDR3 sequence: CASSLWGSGNQPQHF.

V is TRBV7-2 and J is TRBJ2-3; absent DNA, TCRdb's TRBD1 call cannot be checked. Germline V CDR1 and CDR2: SGHTA, FQGNSA. The length of the CDR3 is 16 residues. The chain's CDR3 is CASSARTGGGADTQYF.

The chain joins TRBV10-3 to TRBJ1-4; the TRBD1 assignment by TCRdb is unverifiable without DNA. The CDR3 is 12 residues long. Germline values: CDR1 ENHRY, CDR2 SYGVKD. CDR3 in amino acids: CATGQGREKLFF.

The V and J genes are TRBV12-3 or TRBV12-4 and TRBJ1-2; TCRdb outputs TRBD1, but without DNA this stays unchecked. CDR3 size: 15 residues. This chain's CDR3 is CASKLETGINYGYTF.

The rearrangement joins TRBV9 to TRBJ1-6; the TRBD1 assignment by TCRdb is unverifiable without DNA. In germline, CDR1 is SGDLS, CDR2 YYNGEE. The CDR3 has 17 residues. The CDR3 sequence: CASSVGGSGRENSPLHF.

The rearrangement joins TRBV30 to TRBJ2-2; TCRdb's D call, TRBD1, is unchecked because there is no DNA. CDR3 length equals 16 residues. Germline V CDR1 and CDR2: GTSNPN, SVGIG (reference sequence). The CDR3 is CAWNPLRRANTGELFF. The full variable domain, with the rest looked up from reference TRBV30 and TRBJ2-2, is SQTIHQWPATLVQPVGSPLSLECTVEGTSNPNLYWYRQAAGRGLQLLFYSVGIGQISSEVPQNLSASRPQDRQFILSSKKLLLSDSGFYLCAWNPLRRANTGELFFGEGSRLTVL.

The J gene is TRBJ2-1, the V gene TRBV21-1; TCRdb outputs TRBD2, but without DNA this stays unchecked. TRBV21-1 is described as a pseudogene. The CDR3 is 19 residues long. CDR3 region: CASSPRSFSGGPSYNEQFF.

This chain joins TRBV5-6 and TRBJ1-6. CDR3 length equals 16 residues. Germline V gene sequence: CDR1 SGHDT, CDR2 YYEEEE. The CDR3 spells CASSSLLSSYNSPLHF.

This chain connects TRBV7-2 to TRBJ2-1; without DNA, the TCRdb call of TRBD2 cannot be checked. CDR3 length: 17 residues. Germline CDR1 SGHTA, CDR2 FQGNSA. CDR3: CASSLRGLAGFYNEQFF.

The J gene is TRBJ1-1, the V gene TRBV7-3. Germline V lookup: CDR1 SGHTA, CDR2 FQGTGA. CDR3 length: 13 residues. The CDR3 sequence is CASSFQSNTEAFF. The entire variable domain, with the rest obtained from reference TRBV7-3 and TRBJ1-1, is as follows: GAGVSQTPSNKVTEKGKYVELRCDPISGHTALYWYRQSLGQGPEFLIYFQGTGAADDSGLPNDRFFAVRPEGSVSTLKIQRTERGDSAVYLCASSFQSNTEAFFGQGTRLTVV.

The CDR3 here is CASLGRADTQYF. J is TRBJ2-3 and V is TRBV6-1; TCRdb outputs TRBD1, but without DNA this stays unchecked. The CDR3 consists of 12 residues. Germline assignment: CDR1 MNHNS and CDR2 SASEGT.

This chain connects TRBV12-3 or TRBV12-4 to TRBJ2-2; TCRdb outputs TRBD2, but without DNA this stays unchecked. This CDR3 is built from 17 residues. The CDR3 reads CASTPSASGGYTGELFF.

The V and J genes are TRBV24-1 and TRBJ2-1; TCRdb outputs TRBD2, but without DNA this stays unchecked. Germline CDR1 and CDR2: KGHDR and SFDVKD. This CDR3 has 15 residues. CDR3 residues: CATSDSRTSGNEQFF.

The rearrangement links TRBV7-6 to TRBJ2-1. The CDR3 contains 14 residues. The germline CDR1 and CDR2 sequences are SGHVS and FNYEAQ. This CDR3 reads CASSSPRHYNEQFF.

The chain links TRBV2 to TRBJ2-7; the D call of TRBD2 rests on TCRdb alone, since no DNA is present to check it. The CDR3 is made up of 15 amino acids. Germline V gene lookup returns CDR1 SNHLY and CDR2 FYNNEI. The CDR3 sequence is CASSEGWRENYEQYF.

The chain combines TRBV9 with TRBJ2-3; TCRdb gives TRBD2 as the D gene, but with no DNA this cannot be confirmed. CDR1 and CDR2 (germline): SGDLS, YYNGEE. This CDR3 has 15 residues. Here the CDR3 reads CASSVTSGYTDTQYF.

The chain is built from TRBV2 and TRBJ1-5; the TCRdb D gene call, TRBD1, has no DNA to confirm it. The CDR3 has 14 amino acids. Germline CDR1 and CDR2: SNHLY and FYNNEI. The CDR3 here is CASSAHYGGQPQHF.

The genes are TRBV12-3 or TRBV12-4 and TRBJ2-2. The CDR3 contains 13 residues. The CDR3 loop is CASSLEFIGELFF.

J is TRBJ1-1 and V is TRBV10-2; TCRdb designates TRBD1, a call that cannot be tested without DNA. The CDR3 has 12 amino acids. Germline V gene data show CDR1 as WSHSY and CDR2 as SAAADI. This chain's CDR3 is CASRVTGGAPFF.

This chain links TRBV5-6 with TRBJ2-7; the D call from TCRdb, TRBD2, cannot be confirmed without DNA. The CDR3 covers 13 residues. CDR1 and CDR2 from the germline V gene are SGHDT and YYEEEE. Here the CDR3 reads CASSWVSQDEQYF.

The CDR3 region is CASSRRSGELFF. The genes are TRBV7-7 and TRBJ2-2. The CDR3 covers 12 residues. CDR1 is SSHAT and CDR2 is FNYEAQ in the germline V gene (reference sequence).

This chain joins TRBV12-3 or TRBV12-4 and TRBJ2-4; TCRdb reports TRBD1, a call that lacks DNA to check it against. CDR3 length: 15 residues. The CDR3 reads CASNGEQGAKNIQYF.

V gene TRBV10-3 combines with J gene TRBJ2-6; TCRdb proposes TRBD1, but this gene call is untestable without DNA. This CDR3 has 17 residues. Germline CDR1 ENHRY, CDR2 SYGVKD. The CDR3 spells CASGGRTVETGANVLTF.

The gene calls are TRBV5-1 and TRBJ1-1; TCRdb's assignment of TRBD1 cannot be checked, as there is no DNA. Germline V CDR1 and CDR2: SGHRS, YFSETQ. The CDR3 runs to 13 residues. The CDR3 spells CASSSLGGNEAFF. Looking up the rest from reference TRBV5-1 and TRBJ1-1 gives the full variable domain: KAGVTQTPRYLIKTRGQQVTLSCSPISGHRSVSWYQQTPGQGLQFLFEYFSETQRNKGNFPGRFSGRQFSNSRSEMNVSTLELGDSALYLCASSSLGGNEAFFGQGTRLTVV.

This chain connects TRBV7-9 to TRBJ1-1; TCRdb's D gene call, TRBD1, goes unchecked for lack of DNA. Per the germline V gene, CDR1 is SEHNR and CDR2 is FQNEAQ (reference sequence). CDR3 length equals 16 residues. CDR3 residues: CASSQGTGRGDTEAFF.

V gene TRBV25-1 combines with J gene TRBJ1-2; TCRdb's D call, TRBD1, is unchecked because there is no DNA. This CDR3 is 14 amino acids long. Germline CDR1 reads MGHDK; CDR2 reads SYGVNS. CDR3 sequence: CASSDPTGSYGYTF.

The chain has TRBV5-1 and TRBJ2-2. The germline V gene has CDR1 SGHRS and CDR2 YFSETQ. The CDR3 length is 15 residues. The CDR3 loop is CASSLVTVGTGELFF.

The rearrangement joins TRBV25-1 to TRBJ2-5; TCRdb lists TRBD1, though no DNA is available to test this call. The length of the CDR3 is 14 residues. The V gene's germline CDR1 is MGHDK and CDR2 SYGVNS. The CDR3 region is CASSGTYRGETQYF.

This sequence joins TRBV9 and TRBJ2-1; without DNA, the TCRdb call of TRBD2 cannot be checked. The CDR3 extends over 15 amino acids. CDR1 and CDR2 from the germline V gene are SGDLS and YYNGEE. This CDR3 reads CASSVRAGAIFEQFF.